Detailed here is one T cell receptor (beta chain). The method was immunoSEQ multiplex PCR; TCRdb's version includes in-frame clones alone and lacks a portion of them. The table includes over 200,000 clones, about nine tenths detected once. This sample was included in a study of blood T cell repertoires in COVID-19. At the level of the study: The United States, Italy and Spain provided the acute and convalescent COVID-19 samples.

The origin of this receptor is a woman aged 55-69 years with acute or convalescent COVID-19. Sequencing used peripheral blood.

The CDR3 DNA reads as TGCGCCAGCAGCTTGACTAGCGGGGGTCTGGATACGCAGTATTTT. This encodes CASSLTSGGLDTQYF. V gene TRBV5-1 combines with J gene TRBJ2-3, with 11 bases matching TRBD2. CDR1 and CDR2 (germline): SGHRS, YFSETQ. CDR3 length equals 15 residues. Germline trimming cut 1 base from V and 6 bases from J; bases unmatched to any gene: 4.